This TCR beta chain is drawn from a study of regulatory T cells in long-lasting Graves disease. General study points: Samples came from peripheral blood alone, without thyroid tissue.

The CDR3 extends over 14 amino acids. Looked up from germline, CDR1 is DFQATT and CDR2 is SNEGSKA (reference sequence). V lost 4 bases, J lost 4 bases, and 6 bases stayed unmatched. Time point reported: persistent/refractory GD, antithyroid drugs over 5 years with positive TRAb. TCR sequences were obtained from RNA taken from PBMCs. With iRepertoire HTBI primers and Arm-PCR of CDR3 regions, TCR beta libraries were built. TCRdb re-analysed the multiplex PCR reads in MiXCR, keeping a single row per CDR3 protein. This table holds 600,000 to 800,000 distinct CDR3 sequences, about 30% found once. This clonotype was seen a handful of times. The antigen is not known.

The sample consisted of peripheral blood mononuclear cells (PBMCs), taken when the disease was refractory, from a patient treated with antithyroid drugs. This receptor was obtained from a female donor with Graves disease. This chain connects TRBV20-1 to TRBJ1-5; TRBD1 matches at 8 bases. The CDR3 region is CSATDRGRNQPQHF. The CDR3 bases are TGCAGTGCTACCGACAGGGGCAGGAATCAGCCCCAGCATTTT.